The rows below give T cell receptor beta chains drawn from one sample of a study of T-cell reconstitution after alpha-beta-depleted transplantation in children. TCRdb fed the PCR reads into MiXCR, producing one record per CDR3 protein. The sample contains around 530,000 distinct CDR3 sequences, over 25% of which appear only once. This material consisted of PBMCs from the stem cell graft donor, taken from the stem cell graft. These receptors came from a human donor who donated a stem cell graft to a child with aplastic anemia. Both conserved end residues are part of each CDR3. Each record gives: clone size, J gene, D gene, V gene, CDR3 protein, CDR3 DNA. The D gene is left open where the match is weak. Size is stated for part of the rows, as once, few or many counts, or as a class when the clone is expanded.

few,TRBJ2-1,TRBD2,TRBV10-3,CAISSAGASYNEQFF,TGTGCCATCAGTTCAGCGGGAGCCTCCTACAATGAGCAGTTCTTC
-,TRBJ1-2,-,TRBV5-1,CASSRGPPPTNYGYTF,TGCGCCAGCAGCCGGGGACCTCCGCCCACTAACTATGGCTACACCTTC
-,TRBJ2-1,TRBD2,TRBV9,CASSVHPSGREEQFF,TGTGCCAGCAGCGTACATCCTAGCGGGAGGGAAGAGCAGTTCTTC
few,TRBJ2-7,TRBD2,TRBV28,CASTSPSRGLANYQYF,TGTGCCAGCACTTCACCCTCCCGCGGACTAGCGAACTATCAGTACTTC
many,TRBJ2-1,-,TRBV29-1,CSIHDRASYNEQFF,TGCAGCATACACGATCGGGCCTCCTACAATGAGCAGTTCTTC
few,TRBJ1-1,-,TRBV7-2,CASSSLAPEAFF,TGTGCCAGCAGCTCCTTGGCGCCTGAAGCTTTCTTT
-,TRBJ1-2,TRBD1,TRBV7-6,CASSPRTGGGGYTF,TGTGCCAGCAGCCCCCGGACAGGGGGTGGTGGCTACACCTTC
few,TRBJ2-3,TRBD2,TRBV18,CASSGALAADTQYF,TGTGCCAGCTCAGGAGCCCTAGCGGCAGATACGCAGTATTTT
-,TRBJ1-4,-,TRBV5-1,CASSPGWGPTNEKLFF,TGCGCCAGCAGCCCCGGCTGGGGGCCAACTAATGAAAAACTGTTTTTT
-,TRBJ2-7,TRBD2,TRBV10-3,CAISETSGLYEQYF,TGTGCCATCAGTGAGACTAGCGGGTTGTACGAGCAGTACTTC
-,TRBJ2-3,TRBD2,TRBV24-1,CATSERGLGNTDTQYF,TGTGCCACCAGTGAGCGCGGACTAGGAAACACAGATACGCAGTATTTT